These 17 T cell receptor beta chains were sequenced from one sample in a study of blood T cell repertoires in COVID-19 (dated by TCRdb to about 2020). Library preparation employed the immunoSEQ multiplex PCR assay. The table was pulled from immuneACCESS by TCRdb, which kept in-frame rearrangements only. Such tables lose some clones; where checked, under half of the loss comes from unresolved V genes, and the rest has no known cause. In all, the sample holds over 35,000 clones, and around nine tenths of those were seen once. Jointly, the top ten make up roughly 4.3% of the sample. The specimen sequenced was peripheral blood. These TCRs come from a man aged 40-49 years with COVID-19, enrolled during active disease.

The rearrangement links TRBV30 to TRBJ2-4; TRBD2 agrees at 11 bases. The V gene end was trimmed by 0 bases and the J gene end by 0 bases; junction bases not matched to a gene: 7. The CDR3 runs 18 residues. Germline V gene data show CDR1 as GTSNPN and CDR2 as SVGIG (reference sequence). DNA for the CDR3: TGTGCCTGGAGTGTAGCGACTAGCGGGGCCTCAGCCAAAAACATTCAGTACTTC. It is translated as CAWSVATSGASAKNIQYF.

The chain carries TRBV28 and TRBJ2-2; TRBD1 matches 9 bases. V lost 10 bases, J lost 5 bases, and 11 bases stayed unmatched. The CDR3 runs to 15 residues. Per the germline V gene, CDR1 is MDHEN and CDR2 is SYDVKM. The CDR3 protein is CAIRPGQGRTGELFF. CDR3 DNA: TGTGCCATCCGCCCGGGACAGGGTAGGACCGGGGAGCTGTTTTTT.

This chain joins TRBV11-2 and TRBJ2-7, with 9 bases matching TRBD2. The germline V gene has CDR1 SGHAT and CDR2 FQNNGV. This CDR3 contains 14 residues. V shed 5 bases and J 3 bases; nucleotides not matched to a gene: 5. CDR3 sequence: CASSLAGSNYEQYF. DNA of the CDR3: TGTGCCAGCAGCCTAGCGGGATCCAACTACGAGCAGTACTTC.

This sequence joins TRBV3-1 (or the pseudogene TRBV3-2) and TRBJ1-6; TRBD1 matches at 8 bases. The CDR3 spans 18 residues. V dropped 1 base and J dropped 4; count of bases not matched to a gene: 9. The germline V gene has CDR1 LGHDT and CDR2 YNNKEL (reference sequence). For the CDR3, the DNA is TGTGCCAGCAGCCAAGTGAAAGCCCGGACAGGGTATAATTCACCCCTCCACTTT. It translates to CASSQVKARTGYNSPLHF.

The rearrangement joins TRBV10-1 to TRBJ1-3; no firm D call. V was trimmed by 4 bases and J by 0 bases, leaving 10 bases between them. CDR1 is WNHNN and CDR2 is SYGVQD in the germline V gene (reference sequence). This CDR3 comprises 15 residues. DNA of the CDR3: TGCGCCAGCAGTGGGGGAGATTTCTCTGGAAACACCATATATTTT. Residues: CASSGGDFSGNTIYF.

This clone has only a few counts. The V and J genes are TRBV6-5 and TRBJ2-6; D is ambiguous. Per germline, CDR1 MNHEY and CDR2 SVGAGI. Trimming shortened V by 8 bases and J by 4 bases, and 12 bases separated the two germline ends. The CDR3 loop spans 14 amino acids. The CDR3 sequence is CASSHNTGANVLTF. The DNA for the CDR3 is TGTGCCAGCTCGCACAACACCGGGGCCAACGTCCTGACTTTC.

The chain recombines TRBV11-3 with TRBJ2-5; tentatively, D is TRBD2 (7 bases). V lost 1 base, J lost 5 bases, and 14 bases lay in between. The CDR3 is made up of 15 amino acids. CDR1 and CDR2 from the germline V gene are SGHNT and YENEEA. The CDR3 coding sequence is TGTGCCAGCAGCTTAGCATCGGGGGGCGGGGAGACCCAGTACTTC. As protein: CASSLASGGGETQYF.

This rearrangement joins TRBV5-4 to TRBJ1-2; D is possibly TRBD1 (5 bases). There are 14 residues in the CDR3. V gave up 4 bases and J gave up 8 bases, with 18 bases separating them. Germline-derived CDR1 and CDR2 are SGHNT and YYREEE (reference sequence). The DNA for the CDR3 is TGTGCCAGCAGCGTCCGGGACTCAAGCGGGGGCTACACCTTC. Residues: CASSVRDSSGGYTF.

The V and J genes are TRBV5-1 and TRBJ2-2; a weak D match, TRBD2 (6 bases). Germline CDR1 is SGHRS and CDR2 is YFSETQ. V lost 4 bases and J 4 bases, leaving 14 bases between the germline ends. The CDR3 contains 15 residues. CDR3 nucleotide sequence: TGCGCCAGCAGCCCCGAGGCCGGGGGCACCGGGGAGCTGTTTTTT. This gives the protein CASSPEAGGTGELFF.

J is TRBJ2-5 and V is TRBV12-5, with D hard to call. Trimming stripped 7 bases from V and 11 bases from J, with 20 bases between. There are 13 residues in the CDR3. Germline CDR1 is LGHNT and CDR2 is FRNRAP. CDR3 bases: TGTGCTAGTGAAGACCCCTATCTTACGGAGCAGTACTTC. Amino acid sequence: CASEDPYLTEQYF. The complete variable domain, with remaining parts taken from reference TRBV12-5 and TRBJ2-5, reads DARVTQTPRHKVTEMGQEVTMRCQPILGHNTVFWYRQTMMQGLELLAYFRNRAPLDDSGMPKDRFSAEMPDATLATLKIQPSEPRDSAVYFCASEDPYLTEQYFGPGTRLLVL.

The genes are TRBV2 and TRBJ2-1; TRBD2 matches 8 bases. V shed 2 bases, J shed 7 bases, and the junction held 10 bases outside the gene matches. The CDR3 length is 16 residues. Germline V gives CDR1 SNHLY, CDR2 FYNNEI. The CDR3 spells CASSEKGLEASNEQFF. In DNA, the CDR3 is TGTGCCAGCAGTGAAAAGGGACTAGAAGCTTCAAATGAGCAGTTCTTC.

The chain carries TRBV28 and TRBJ1-5; 8 nucleotides line up with TRBD1. Looked up from germline, CDR1 is MDHEN and CDR2 is SYDVKM. This CDR3 contains 18 residues. V gave up 4 bases and J gave up 0 bases; unmatched junction bases: 11. The CDR3 DNA reads TGTGCCAGCAGTTCCGGACAGGGAGGCGACCCTAGCAATCAGCCCCAGCATTTT. It is translated as CASSSGQGGDPSNQPQHF.

The chain joins TRBV11-3 to TRBJ2-2, with D possibly TRBD1 on 6 matching bases. The V end lost 5 bases, the J end lost 7 bases, and 11 bases lay between the germline ends. In germline, CDR1 is SGHNT, CDR2 YENEEA. The CDR3 totals 13 residues. CDR3 region: CASSTTGFGELFF. For the CDR3, the DNA is TGTGCCAGCAGCACCACAGGGTTCGGGGAGCTGTTTTTT. Variable domain in full (rest from reference TRBV11-3 and TRBJ2-2): EAGVVQSPRYKIIEKKQPVAFWCNPISGHNTLYWYLQNLGQGPELLIRYENEEAVDDSQLPKDRFSAERLKGVDSTLKIQPAELGDSAVYLCASSTTGFGELFFGEGSRLTVL.

CDR3 sequence reads: CASSFTGSSYEQYF. The CDR3 nucleotides are TGTGCCAGCAGCTTCACAGGTAGCTCCTACGAGCAGTACTTC. This sequence joins TRBV11-2 and TRBJ2-7, with D perhaps TRBD1 (5 bases). There are 14 residues in the CDR3. V was pared by 3 bases and J by 0 bases, with 9 bases between. Germline V gene sequence: CDR1 SGHAT, CDR2 FQNNGV.

This clone was seen only once. The J gene is TRBJ1-1, the V gene TRBV11-2, with 7 bases identical to TRBD1. The length of the CDR3 is 15 residues. Unmatched junction bases numbered 4, after V lost 3 bases and J lost 0 bases. The V gene's germline CDR1 is SGHAT and CDR2 FQNNGV. DNA of the CDR3: TGTGCCAGCAGCTTTCAAGGGGGCATGAACACTGAAGCTTTCTTT. Amino acid sequence: CASSFQGGMNTEAFF.

The chain carries TRBV10-3 and TRBJ2-2; perhaps TRBD2 as D (5 bases). Germline V gene data show CDR1 as ENHRY and CDR2 as SYGVKD. This CDR3 is 16 amino acids long. Between the trimmed V and J ends, which lost 7 bases and 2 bases, there was a span of 17 bases. The CDR3 nucleotides read TGTGCCATCACATGCTTGAGGGTGCTCAACACCGGGGAGCTGTTTTTT. Translating it yields CAITCLRVLNTGELFF.

The J gene is TRBJ1-2, the V gene TRBV6-5; 7 bases agree with TRBD1. CDR1 is MNHEY and CDR2 is SVGAGI in the germline V gene. This CDR3 region has 12 residues. Germline trimming cut 6 bases from V and 8 bases from J; bases unmatched to any gene: 6. CDR3 sequence reads: CASREGAHGYTF. DNA for the CDR3: TGTGCCAGCAGAGAGGGGGCTCACGGCTACACCTTC.